The table lists the clone carrying this TCR beta chain with a count of one. Its antigen is currently unknown. Described treatment: roughly 11-day PBMC culture with coronavirus spike peptide pools or control peptides (ViraFEST assay). CD4+ T-cell collection from the unexposed donor predated the COVID-19 pandemic (2011-2018). Germline V gene sequence: CDR1 MNHNS, CDR2 SASEGT. This CDR3 is built from 14 residues. V lost 6 bases, J lost 6 bases, and 17 bases lay in between. This entry comes from a study of vaccination and CD4 T cells after COVID-19. Sequenced with the Oncomine TCR Beta short-read assay was DNA taken from cultured CD4+ T cells. One entry per CDR3 protein results from TCRdb running MiXCR on the PCR reads. The sample holds about 7,000 distinct CDR3 sequences; approximately 42% are singletons and the top ten take around 25%.

This chain links TRBV6-1 with TRBJ1-1; D remains unclear. This sequence was found in a human donor in good health. The sequenced sample was CD4+ T cells from blood, cultured in vitro. In DNA, the CDR3 is TGTGCCAGCAGCCCCCCAGGAGGGAGCGCTGAAGCTTTCTTT. Translation gives CASSPPGGSAEAFF.